The TCR beta chain described here comes from a study of blood T cells in healthy people across ages. Regarding the study as a whole: Possibly confounding the expanded clonotype changes was the fact that donor CMV status was unknown. Per million T cells, TCR beta diversity dropped about linearly as age rose. Compared with aged donors, long-lived donors showed fewer expanded clones, suggesting selection.

The sample providers were healthy Caucasian people from Russia, aged about 6 to 95. This CDR3 has 15 residues. The junction had 6 bases not matched to a gene; V was cut back by 5 bases and J by 1 base. Germline CDR1 is DFQATT and CDR2 is SNEGSKA (reference sequence). A J-beta primer mix and a sample-barcoded 5' primer were used in a second PCR of roughly 7 to 12 cycles. A single record per CDR3 protein comes from TCRdb applying MiXCR to the 5' RACE reads. The table includes over 1,500,000 distinct CDR3 sequences, around 42% detected once. Of note for this clonotype: Its specificity is unknown.

The sequence was collected from a human donor in good health. The sequencing input was blood. The chain links TRBV20-1 to TRBJ2-3; 10 bases are shared with TRBD1. The CDR3 loop is CSAHTGTGGTDTQYF. DNA of the CDR3: TGCAGTGCTCATACCGGGACAGGGGGCACAGATACGCAGTATTTT.